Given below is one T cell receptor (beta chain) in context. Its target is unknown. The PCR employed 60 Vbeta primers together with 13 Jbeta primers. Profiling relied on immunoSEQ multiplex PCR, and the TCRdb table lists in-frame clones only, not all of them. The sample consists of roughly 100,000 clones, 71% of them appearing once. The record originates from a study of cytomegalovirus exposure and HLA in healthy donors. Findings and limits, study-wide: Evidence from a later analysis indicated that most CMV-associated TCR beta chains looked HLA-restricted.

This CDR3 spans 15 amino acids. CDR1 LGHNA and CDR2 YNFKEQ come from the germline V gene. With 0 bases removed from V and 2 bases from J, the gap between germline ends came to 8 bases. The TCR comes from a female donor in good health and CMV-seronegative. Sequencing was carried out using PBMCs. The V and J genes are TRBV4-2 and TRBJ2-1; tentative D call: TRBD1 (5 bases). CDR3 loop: CASSQEPTAYNEQFF. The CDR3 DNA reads TGTGCCAGCAGCCAAGAGCCGACAGCCTACAATGAGCAGTTCTTC.